This entry is about one T cell receptor (beta chain). Its antigen is as yet unknown. The junction had 8 bases not matched to a gene; V was cut back by 2 bases and J by 7 bases. The CDR3 extends over 15 amino acids. Looked up from germline, CDR1 is SGHRS and CDR2 is YFSETQ. The PCR made use of 60 Vbeta and 13 Jbeta primers. Data came from immunoSEQ multiplex PCR; TCRdb stores just in-frame clones and leaves some out. Seen here are about 93,000 clones, 82% observed once, and the top ten hold under 4%. This sample is drawn from a study of cytomegalovirus exposure and HLA in healthy donors. In the study overall: From about 179 million T cells, an earlier analysis saw 120 million or so unique TCR beta sequences. Study observations and caveats: For TCR beta chains, V- and J-gene trimming was later linked to a missense DCLRE1C variant. TRBV6-2, TRBV6-3 and other indistinguishable V segments were excluded. The dataset shows that most TCR sequences were rare, while some public TCRs occurred in many donors.

The clonotype originates from a man aged 50 to 59 in good health and CMV-seronegative. The V and J genes are TRBV5-1 and TRBJ2-1, with TRBD2 identical over 8 bases. Sequencing input: PBMCs. Here the CDR3 reads CASSFRTGGPNEQFF. CDR3 sequence (DNA): TGCGCCAGCAGCTTCAGGACGGGAGGGCCGAATGAGCAGTTCTTC.